A selection of T cell receptor beta chains follows, all from one sample in a study of blood T cell repertoires in COVID-19. Generated by immunoSEQ multiplex PCR, the TCRdb table keeps only in-frame clones and is missing some. The repertoire consists of 150,000 to 200,000 clones, with 70% to 90% occurring once and the leading ten covering roughly 8.8%. Sequenced material: PBMCs or T cells enriched from blood (not recorded which). These receptors all stem from a woman between 18 and 29 years old who had recovered from COVID-19. Both conserved end residues are part of each CDR3. The order of the fields is V gene, CDR3 protein.

>TRBV9
CASSVNPGQTNEKLFF
>TRBV5-6
CASRRQGAKEQYF
>TRBV27
CASNPTGPNEQFF
>TRBV11-2
CASSLTATEAFF
>TRBV4-1
CASSQKSGGGNSPLHF
>TRBV24-1
CATSRGDSYEQYF
>TRBV6-5
CASSYSTAPGNTIYF
>TRBV6-5
CASSYSRGGATEAFF
>TRBV24-1
CAIQNRGDYGYTF
>TRBV2
CASGLITSTDTQYF
>TRBV27
CASSLWGGEDQPQHF
>TRBV7-9
CASSPDLPGESGNTIYF
>TRBV23-1
CASGSPRGFPEAFF
>TRBV2
CASTLGTGGPEGAAFF
>TRBV7-2
CASSTYVVDYGYTF
>TRBV18
CASSPGMGGGAFF
>TRBV7-9
CASSERQGLNEKLFF
>TRBV27
CASSSRQVSSYEQYF
>TRBV27
CASSPKKGQGYGYTF
>TRBV6-5
CASSYFSGWETQYF
>TRBV27
CASSPRSWTSGGTYTGELFF
>TRBV14
CASSQNGAQTGGTGELFF
>TRBV2
CASKPQGGNQPQHF